This T cell receptor beta chain was sequenced during a study of blood T cell repertoires in COVID-19. Study in general: Both acute and convalescent COVID-19 samples were obtained from the United States, Italy and Spain.

Trimming cost V 1 base and J 5 bases, with 15 bases left between them. Looked up from germline, CDR1 is SNHLY and CDR2 is FYNNEI. The CDR3 sequence is 16 residues long. Participants were aged about 18 to 95 years, lived in over 20 US areas, and enrolled virtually. Cohorts were based on clinical histories the participants reported. Original methodology: Estimates of nucleated cell counts were drawn from the amplification of reference gene primers. The protocol was immunoSEQ multiplex PCR, while the TCRdb copy is restricted to in-frame clones and leaves out a portion. That table gives V, J and clone size, and the DNA gave D and trimming. The data show 250,000 to 300,000 clones, more than 65% seen once. This clone appeared a few times.

This chain connects TRBV2 to TRBJ1-5, with a tentative D call TRBD1 (5 bases). The sequence came from a man aged 50-59 years who had recovered from COVID-19. Sequencing was carried out using PBMCs or T cells enriched from blood (not recorded which). The CDR3 is CASSEVLGGLDQPQHF. CDR3 bases: TGTGCCAGCAGTGAAGTTCTGGGGGGTCTCGATCAGCCCCAGCATTTT. The variable domain in full, with the rest retrieved from reference TRBV2 and TRBJ1-5, is EPEVTQTPSHQVTQMGQEVILRCVPISNHLYFYWYRQILGQKVEFLVSFYNNEISEKSEIFDDQFSVERPDGSNFTLKIRSTKLEDSAMYFCASSEVLGGLDQPQHFGDGTRLSIL.